This T cell receptor (beta chain) derives from a study of blood T cell repertoires in COVID-19. In the study overall: Material from acute and convalescent COVID-19 was sourced from the United States, Italy and Spain. T cells, B-cell-depleted T cells, or PBMCs supplied cDNA or gDNA.

Clones were read by immunoSEQ multiplex PCR, and TCRdb kept only the in-frame ones, dropping some. Here the sample spans approximately 100,000 clones, roughly 88% being singletons. Trimming cost V 1 base and J 0 bases; bases outside gene matches: 9. The CDR3 consists of 18 residues. Germline V gene data show CDR1 as LGHDT and CDR2 as YNNKEL (reference sequence). This clone was seen a handful of times. The chain joins TRBV3-1 (or the pseudogene TRBV3-2) to TRBJ1-3; 7 bases agree with TRBD1. Sequenced: peripheral blood. The TCR originated in a man in his 60s with acute or convalescent COVID-19. CDR3 coding DNA: TGTGCCAGCAGCCAAGGTTCCAGAGAGGGGGCCTCTGGAAACACCATATATTTT. It yields the protein CASSQGSREGASGNTIYF.